This entry lists 8 T cell receptor beta chains sequenced from one sample in a study of monozygotic twins with inflammatory bowel disease. TCRdb reprocessed the 5' RACE reads and stores each CDR3 protein as one record, lacking DNA. This repertoire includes under 150,000 distinct CDR3 sequences. Material: blood. All receptors derive from a human donor with ulcerative colitis or Crohn's disease, or a healthy co-twin of an affected twin (not recorded which).

The chain has TRBV20-1 and TRBJ2-2; no DNA is available, so the TRBD2 call from TCRdb remains unchecked. The CDR3 has 19 amino acids. Germline V gene lookup returns CDR1 DFQATT and CDR2 SNEGSKA (reference sequence). CDR3 region: CSARGDSRGRGANTGELFF.

The rearrangement links TRBV27 to TRBJ2-1; TCRdb's assignment of TRBD1 cannot be checked, as there is no DNA. The CDR3 length is 14 residues. Germline V gives CDR1 MNHEY, CDR2 SMNVEV (reference sequence). The CDR3 loop is CASSDRGAYNEQFF.

The chain links TRBV5-1 to TRBJ2-2; TCRdb indicates TRBD2, and absent DNA this call remains unverified. CDR1 and CDR2 (germline): SGHRS, YFSETQ. The CDR3 is 15 amino acids. The chain's CDR3 is CASILGGVNTGELFF.

This chain links TRBV5-1 with TRBJ2-7. The CDR3 length is 13 residues. Germline loops: CDR1 SGHRS, CDR2 YFSETQ. The CDR3 is CASSLAGFDEQYF.

The rearrangement links TRBV4-3 to TRBJ1-3. The CDR3 covers 15 residues. Per germline, CDR1 LGHNA and CDR2 YSLEER. The CDR3 spells CASSQDWSSGNTIYF.

The rearrangement uses TRBV20-1 and TRBJ1-6; TCRdb picks TRBD1, but there is no DNA to check that call. The CDR3 runs 13 residues. Germline CDR1 reads DFQATT; CDR2 reads SNEGSKA (reference sequence). CDR3: CSALWDSLSPLHF.

J is TRBJ2-1 and V is TRBV7-2; the TCRdb D gene call, TRBD1, has no DNA to confirm it. This CDR3 is built from 13 residues. The germline gives CDR1 SGHTA, CDR2 FQGNSA. The CDR3 is CASSLTAGDEQFF.

This rearrangement joins TRBV7-3 to TRBJ1-2; TCRdb designates TRBD1, a call that cannot be tested without DNA. The germline CDR1 and CDR2 sequences are SGHTA and FQGTGA. There are 15 residues in the CDR3. The CDR3 sequence: CASSPQAGAAYGYTF.